These T cell receptor beta chains were read from a single sample in a study of identical twins. TCRdb processed the 5' RACE reads anew with MiXCR; each CDR3 protein has one entry. Here the sample spans 450,000 or so distinct CDR3 sequences, over 12% being singletons. This same sample was also part of a study on yellow fever vaccine responses in identical twins.

What was sequenced was CD4+ T cells sorted from blood. The source of these receptors is a young woman in good health. The CDR3 runs from the conserved cysteine through the conserved F or W. Each record gives: J gene, clone size, D gene, V gene, CDR3 DNA, CDR3 protein. D genes are given only for firm matches. Size values are once, few and many counts, or a class for expanded clones, and some rows have none.

TRBJ2-4	few	.	TRBV5-5	TGTGCCAGCAGCTTGAAAGGCAACCCCCCCCTTTTTCAGTACTTC	CASSLKGNPPLFQYF
TRBJ2-4	few	.	TRBV12-3/TRBV12-4	TGTGCCAGCAGTTTCCATGCGGCCAGGGCGGGCAGGAAAGCCAAAAACATTCAGTACTTC	CASSFHAARAGRKAKNIQYF
TRBJ2-7	few	TRBD1	TRBV5-1	TGCGCCAGCAGCTCACAGGGGGACTACGAGCAGTACTTC	CASSSQGDYEQYF
TRBJ2-4	.	.	TRBV5-1	TGCGCCAGCAGCAGCCGATGGTCGGGACCGGGAAACATTCAGTACTTC	CASSSRWSGPGNIQYF
TRBJ2-1	few	TRBD2	TRBV7-2	TGTGCCAGCAGCATATCTAGCGGGAGTTACAATGAGCAGTTCTTC	CASSISSGSYNEQFF
TRBJ2-3	few	.	TRBV5-1	TGCGCCAGCAGCTTGGGCGGGTCGTCGGCAGATACGCAGTATTTT	CASSLGGSSADTQYF
TRBJ2-2	.	.	TRBV20-1	TGCAGTGGCCAGGGACCGATTCCTTCTTACACCGGGGAGCTGTTTTTT	CSGQGPIPSYTGELFF
TRBJ2-7	.	.	TRBV6-1	TGTGCCAGCAGCTGGACGGACTATTACGAGCAGTACTTC	CASSWTDYYEQYF
TRBJ1-2	.	.	TRBV29-1	TGCAGCGTTGATCGGGCAGAAGATGGCTACACCTTC	CSVDRAEDGYTF
TRBJ2-5	.	TRBD1	TRBV6-1	TGTGCCAGCTCGGAGAGGGGGCGTTGGCAAGAGACCCAGTACTTC	CASSERGRWQETQYF
TRBJ1-1	.	.	TRBV6-5	TGTGCCAGTCGAGCTGAGTACACTGAAGCTTTCTTT	CASRAEYTEAFF
TRBJ2-7	.	TRBD2	TRBV3-1	TGTGCCAGCAGCCATTCTAGCGGGGGGAAGGACGAGCAGTACTTC	CASSHSSGGKDEQYF
TRBJ2-7	few	TRBD1	TRBV12-5	TGTGCTAGTGCCTCAACCGGACAGGGTCGCGAGCAGTACTTC	CASASTGQGREQYF
TRBJ2-1	few	TRBD2	TRBV6-6	TGTGCCAGCAGCGGGACTAGCGGGAGTGAGTTCTTC	CASSGTSGSEFF
TRBJ2-7	few	.	TRBV10-1	TGCGCCAGCAGTGATCAGCTTTACGAGCAGTACTTC	CASSDQLYEQYF
TRBJ2-3	many	TRBD2	TRBV7-2	TGTGCCAGCAGCAACGGACTAGCTGATACGCAGTATTTT	CASSNGLADTQYF
TRBJ2-2	few	TRBD2	TRBV3-1	TGTGCCAGCAGCCAAACTTGGCTAGCGGGGCCCGGGGAGCTGTTTTTT	CASSQTWLAGPGELFF
TRBJ2-1	.	.	TRBV7-9	TGTGCCAGCAGCCCGGTCAGAGAGCAGTTCTTC	CASSPVREQFF
TRBJ2-5	.	TRBD2	TRBV10-3	TGTGCCATCAGTGAGTCGCTAGCGGGAGGCAGGGGAGAGACCCAGTACTTC	CAISESLAGGRGETQYF
TRBJ1-4	.	.	TRBV7-9	TGTGCCAGCAGCTCGGACCGTTCAACTAATGAAAAACTGTTTTTT	CASSSDRSTNEKLFF
TRBJ2-7	.	.	TRBV6-1	TGTGCCAGCATGAGGGCAGGCGAGCAGTACTTC	CASMRAGEQYF
TRBJ2-7	few	.	TRBV11-2	TGTGCCAGCAGGCCAAGGATGGAGAGCTCCTACGAGCAGTACTTC	CASRPRMESSYEQYF
TRBJ2-1	many	TRBD2	TRBV12-3/TRBV12-4	TGTGCCAGCAGTTTGACGGGGGGGAACAATGAGCAGTTCTTC	CASSLTGGNNEQFF
TRBJ1-4	many	TRBD1	TRBV12-3/TRBV12-4	TGTGCCAGCGGCGTTTGGGGACAGAATGAAAAACTGTTTTTT	CASGVWGQNEKLFF
TRBJ2-7	.	.	TRBV28	TGTGCGGTGGGAGCCTACGAGCAGTACTTC	CAVGAYEQYF
TRBJ2-7	.	.	TRBV28	TGTGCCACCGTAGCGGCGCACTACGAGCAGTACTTC	CATVAAHYEQYF
TRBJ1-1	.	.	TRBV12-3/TRBV12-4	TGTGCCAGCAGTTCTGACAGACTGAACACTGAAGCTTTCTTT	CASSSDRLNTEAFF
TRBJ1-2	many	TRBD1	TRBV10-3	TGTGCCATCAGTGAACAGGGGAACTATGGCTACACCTTC	CAISEQGNYGYTF
TRBJ2-7	few	TRBD2	TRBV7-2	TGTGCCAGCAGCTTACGCTCTATCCCGGGACTAGCGGCCCCCCTCTACGAGCAGTACTTC	CASSLRSIPGLAAPLYEQYF
TRBJ1-2	few	.	TRBV6-5	TGTGCCAGCAGTTACGGACAGTCCTATGGCTACACCTTC	CASSYGQSYGYTF
TRBJ2-2	few	TRBD2	TRBV2	TGTGCCAGCAGTGATGGGACTAGCGGGGTCTGGGAGCTGTTTTTT	CASSDGTSGVWELFF
TRBJ1-1	few	.	TRBV15	TGTGCCACCAGCAGAGATCAGGTGGAGGCAGGGAGGTCTTTCTTT	CATSRDQVEAGRSFF
TRBJ2-4	.	.	TRBV6-1	TGTGCCAGCAGGTCCGGGGTCAAAAACATTCAGTACTTC	CASRSGVKNIQYF
TRBJ2-5	.	TRBD1	TRBV3-1	TGTGCCAGCAGCCACGGACAGGGGGCGGCAGAAGAGACCCAGTACTTC	CASSHGQGAAEETQYF
TRBJ2-1	.	TRBD2	TRBV20-1	TGCAGTGCTAGAGGGACTAGTTGGGGGTCTGGGGATGAGCAGTTCTTC	CSARGTSWGSGDEQFF
TRBJ2-7	.	.	TRBV7-2	TGTGCCAGCAGCTTATTGACTAGTCGTTCGGACGAGCAGTACTTC	CASSLLTSRSDEQYF
TRBJ2-5	.	.	TRBV7-2	TGTGCCAGCAGCCCCTCGACACTGCAACGGGAGACCCAGTACTTC	CASSPSTLQRETQYF
TRBJ2-5	few	TRBD2	TRBV7-7	TGTGCTAGCAGCCCCCTCGGAAGCGGGGGGCAAGAGACCCAGTACTTC	CASSPLGSGGQETQYF
TRBJ1-1	few	TRBD1	TRBV20-1	TGCAGTGCTAGAGAGGGGACAGCGAACACTGAAGCTTTCTTT	CSAREGTANTEAFF
TRBJ2-7	many	.	TRBV7-9	TGTGCCAGCAGCTTCCGGACCATGGAAGAGCAGTACTTC	CASSFRTMEEQYF
TRBJ2-5	few	.	TRBV20-1	TGCAGTGCTAGGCCCCGGGGCCGGGAGACCCAGTACTTC	CSARPRGRETQYF
TRBJ2-1	few	TRBD2	TRBV11-2	TGTGCCAGCAGCTCCCGACTAGCGGGGCCTCTCTCCTACAATGAGCAGTTCTTC	CASSSRLAGPLSYNEQFF
TRBJ1-4	few	.	TRBV7-2	TGTGCCAGCAGCTCGACCCCCGGGCGATATAATGAAAAACTGTTTTTT	CASSSTPGRYNEKLFF
TRBJ2-3	.	.	TRBV5-1	TGCGCCAGCGGAGTCCGTGATACGCAGTATTTT	CASGVRDTQYF
TRBJ2-3	.	TRBD2	TRBV12-3/TRBV12-4	TGTGCCAGCAGTATTAGCGGGAGTATTTCCACAGATACGCAGTATTTT	CASSISGSISTDTQYF
TRBJ2-5	.	TRBD1	TRBV30	TGTGCCTGGAGGAAACAGGGGGTTGAGACCCAGTACTTC	CAWRKQGVETQYF
TRBJ2-1	few	.	TRBV4-3	TGCGCCAGCAGCCAAGGGGGCTTAGGTCTCTACAATGAGCAGTTCTTC	CASSQGGLGLYNEQFF
TRBJ2-3	.	.	TRBV29-1	TGCAGCGTTGACCCGGCCACAGATACGCAGTATTTT	CSVDPATDTQYF
TRBJ2-3	many	.	TRBV29-1	TGCAGCTCAATTGGGGCCGCCCTGGACGCAGATACGCAGTATTTT	CSSIGAALDADTQYF
TRBJ2-7	few	TRBD2	TRBV7-2	TGTGCCAGCAGCCGCGCCGGGACTAGCGGCTTCGAGCAGTACTTC	CASSRAGTSGFEQYF
TRBJ2-1	.	TRBD2	TRBV20-1	TGCAGTGCACCCCCGGGACTAGGAGGCTACAATCAGCAGTTCTTC	CSAPPGLGGYNQQFF
TRBJ2-5	few	TRBD2	TRBV7-8	TGTGCCAGCAGCCTCAAGTGGCGGGGGGGCGGGGAGACCCAGTACTTC	CASSLKWRGGGETQYF
TRBJ2-3	few	TRBD2	TRBV12-3/TRBV12-4	TGTGCCAGCAGTTTAAGCGGGAGAGTAACAGATACGCAGTATTTT	CASSLSGRVTDTQYF
TRBJ2-1	.	.	TRBV9	TGTGCCAGCAGCGTATCTCCTAGGCAGGACGAATACAATGAGCAGTTCTTC	CASSVSPRQDEYNEQFF
TRBJ2-3	many	TRBD2	TRBV5-1	TGCGCCAGCAGCTTGGAGGCGGGAGGAGATACGCAGTATTTT	CASSLEAGGDTQYF